The 12 T cell receptor beta chains below come from one sample, sequenced in a study of blood T cell repertoires in COVID-19 (dated by TCRdb to about 2020). The method behind the library was the immunoSEQ multiplex PCR assay. Drawn from immuneACCESS, this table holds only the in-frame rearrangements with V and J called that TCRdb kept. Clones are partly lost; checked studies trace under half to an unresolved V gene and leave the rest unexplained. Within this sample are approximately 100,000 clones, with 70% to 90% of them counted one time only. Jointly, the top ten make up more than 3.5% of the sample. The sequencing input was peripheral blood. The receptor source for this set is a human donor with COVID-19, enrolled during active disease. The donor label of this sample is uncertain.

CDR3 in amino acids: CASSATGSTDTQYF. The DNA of the CDR3 is TGTGCCAGCAGTGCGACAGGGAGCACAGATACGCAGTATTTT. The chain carries TRBV25-1 and TRBJ2-3, with 7 bases identical to TRBD1. Germline assignment: CDR1 MGHDK and CDR2 SYGVNS. The CDR3 consists of 14 residues. J lost 0 bases, V lost 4 bases, and 1 base had no gene match. Combining the CDR3 with reference TRBV25-1 and TRBJ2-3 gives the whole variable domain EADIYQTPRYLVIGTGKKITLECSQTMGHDKMYWYQQDPGMELHLIHYSYGVNSTEKGDLSSESTVSRIRTEHFPLTLESARPSHTSQYLCASSATGSTDTQYFGPGTRLTVL.

CDR3 in DNA: TGTGCCAGCAGCTTGGGGGAAGTCAGGGACACTGAAGCTTTCTTT. It translates to CASSLGEVRDTEAFF. This sequence joins TRBV5-5 and TRBJ1-1, with D tentatively TRBD1 (5 bases). This CDR3 spans 15 amino acids. V was clipped by 0 bases and J by 3 bases, with 12 bases between them. Germline CDR1 reads SGHKS; CDR2 reads YYEKEE (reference sequence).

This clone was recorded only once. V and J are TRBV21-1 and TRBJ2-7; the table names TRBD1, a call not compared with the DNA. TRBV21-1 is a documented pseudogene. The CDR3 loop spans 14 amino acids. CDR3 DNA sequence: TGTGCCAGCAGCGCGATGGACAGGACCTACGAGCAGTACTTC. This codes for CASSAMDRTYEQYF.

J is TRBJ2-2 and V is TRBV5-1; possibly TRBD1 for D (7 bases). CDR3 size: 17 residues. V was trimmed by 0 bases and J by 4 bases, leaving 16 bases between them. Germline V lookup: CDR1 SGHRS, CDR2 YFSETQ. This CDR3 is CASSLVIGGGGTGELFF. Written as DNA, the CDR3 is TGCGCCAGCAGCTTGGTGATTGGAGGGGGCGGCACCGGGGAGCTGTTTTTT.

The chain combines TRBV27 with TRBJ1-3; TRBD1 matches at 7 bases. CDR1 MNHEY and CDR2 SMNVEV come from the germline V gene (reference sequence). V was clipped by 6 bases and J by 2 bases; unmatched bases: 4. The CDR3 is 14 amino acids. The CDR3 sequence is CASRPQGAGNTIYF. The CDR3 DNA is TGTGCCAGCAGACCTCAGGGGGCTGGAAACACCATATATTTT.

The count of this clone is one. The V and J genes are TRBV19 and TRBJ2-1; 10 bases are a match to TRBD2. This CDR3 is 17 amino acids long. Trimming cost V 7 bases and J 5 bases; bases outside gene matches: 14. CDR1 and CDR2 (germline): LNHDA, SQIVND (reference sequence). The CDR3 reads CASTSQRELAGHNEQFF. In nucleotides, the CDR3 is TGTGCCAGTACCTCCCAACGGGAACTAGCGGGGCACAATGAGCAGTTCTTC.

This clone was recorded once. The chain is built from TRBV11-2 and TRBJ2-5; 10 bases match TRBD1. Germline V gene data show CDR1 as SGHAT and CDR2 as FQNNGV. The length of the CDR3 is 14 residues. V shed 5 bases and J 11 bases; nucleotides not matched to a gene: 11. CDR3 bases: TGTGCCAGCAGCCGAGGGACAGGGGAACCCCGTCAGTACTTC. Translated, it gives CASSRGTGEPRQYF. The variable domain in full, completed from reference TRBV11-2 and TRBJ2-5, reads EAGVAQSPRYKIIEKRQSVAFWCNPISGHATLYWYQQILGQGPKLLIQFQNNGVVDDSQLPKDRFSAERLKGVDSTLKIQPAKLEDSAVYLCASSRGTGEPRQYFGPGTRLLVL.

The chain recombines TRBV11-2 with TRBJ2-7; 8 bases are a match to TRBD1. This CDR3 has 15 residues. The ends lost 2 bases at V and 3 bases at J; junction bases unmatched: 6. Germline CDR1 reads SGHAT; CDR2 reads FQNNGV. In nucleotides, the CDR3 is TGTGCCAGCAGCTTAATGCAGGGGGCGAACTACGAGCAGTACTTC. Residues: CASSLMQGANYEQYF.

The J gene is TRBJ2-5, the V gene TRBV3-1 (or the pseudogene TRBV3-2); the match to TRBD1 covers 8 bases. After removal of 0 bases from V and 6 bases from J, the junction contained 12 bases not matched to a gene. Germline assignment: CDR1 LGHDT and CDR2 YNNKEL (reference sequence). This CDR3 has 17 residues. The CDR3 DNA reads TGTGCCAGCAGCCAAGACTTATCGACAGGGGCCTGGAAGACCCAGTACTTC. Protein sequence: CASSQDLSTGAWKTQYF.

The chain uses TRBV2 and TRBJ2-2; D gene unclear. From germline, CDR1 is SNHLY and CDR2 FYNNEI. This CDR3 region has 12 residues. V was pared by 8 bases and J by 7 bases, with 11 bases between. CDR3 nucleotides: TGTGCCAGCCGACACTCGAGCGGGGAGCTGTTTTTT. Encoded protein: CASRHSSGELFF.

V usage is TRBV6-4 and J usage is TRBJ2-3; 7 bases line up with TRBD2. Trimming at V came to 4 bases and at J to 3 bases, leaving 4 bases not matched to a gene. This CDR3 has 14 amino acids. Germline V gene lookup returns CDR1 MRHNA and CDR2 SNTAGT. The CDR3 sequence: CASSVEGGTDTQYF. CDR3 nucleotide sequence: TGTGCCAGCAGTGTCGAGGGAGGGACAGATACGCAGTATTTT.

V usage is TRBV7-3 and J usage is TRBJ1-1, with D unclear. This CDR3 is 15 amino acids long. CDR1 is SGHTA and CDR2 is FQGTGA in the germline V gene. The V and J ends lost 2 bases and 3 bases respectively, with 13 bases between them. CDR3 coding DNA: TGTGCCAGCAGCTTAGTGCAGGCGAATTACACTGAAGCTTTCTTT. It codes for CASSLVQANYTEAFF. Complete variable domain (other parts from reference TRBV7-3 and TRBJ1-1): GAGVSQTPSNKVTEKGKYVELRCDPISGHTALYWYRQSLGQGPEFLIYFQGTGAADDSGLPNDRFFAVRPEGSVSTLKIQRTERGDSAVYLCASSLVQANYTEAFFGQGTRLTVV.